This T cell receptor beta chain was profiled in a study of CD8 T cells in ankylosing spondylitis. Study results and limitations: There was reportedly significant enrichment of clones that were disease-linked in matched ankylosing spondylitis synovial fluid. Blood from ankylosing spondylitis patients appeared to carry a characteristic roughly 8-variant TCR beta motif. Within peripheral blood, clones linked to disease were CD8+ and relatively rare.

Trimming took 6 bases from V and 2 from J, leaving 20 bases between them. Germline-derived CDR1 and CDR2 are DFQATT and SNEGSKA (reference sequence). The length of the CDR3 is 15 residues. Generation of TCR beta libraries employed quantitative 5'-RACE incorporating molecular barcodes. TCRdb re-called the 5' RACE reads through MiXCR, storing one row per CDR3 protein. The data hold under 250,000 distinct CDR3 sequences, with around 32% observed a single time. This clonotype has just a few counts. Its antigen is unidentified. V is TRBV20-1 and J is TRBJ2-7; no clear D. The source of this sequence is a male donor with ankylosing spondylitis or in good health (not recorded which). Input material: blood, either unsorted or a sorted T cell fraction (not recorded which). The DNA for the CDR3 is TGCAGTGCCCCAACCCTCGGGCAGGCAACCTACGAGCAGTACTTC. Protein product: CSAPTLGQATYEQYF.